This T cell receptor beta chain came from a study of Graves' ophthalmopathy and Graves' hyperthyroidism. General observations from the study: Most thyroid clonotypes with frequency above 0.001 were detected in blood too. For separating ophthalmopathy from stable hyperthyroidism, a 13-signature model gave 85% to 90% sensitivity and around 76% specificity.

This CDR3 is 15 amino acids long. Germline trimming cut 3 bases from V and 9 bases from J; bases unmatched to any gene: 4. Investigators amplified TCR beta CDR3 regions from RNA transcripts. HTBI-primed RT-PCR formed the first round, and a multiplex PCR formed the second. Each CDR3 protein is one row after TCRdb ran MiXCR on the multiplex PCR reads. The sample has about 210,000 distinct CDR3 sequences, just under 30% seen once; the top ten hold around 10%. This clonotype came up many times. The antigen is not known. The source material was peripheral blood. The V gene is TRBV12-3 or TRBV12-4, the J gene TRBJ1-6; 11 nucleotides align to TRBD1. This TCR came from a man over 45 with Graves' ophthalmopathy. The CDR3 bases are TGTGCCAGCAGTTTGGCGGGACAGGGGGGTTCACCCCTCCACTTT. Its translation is CASSLAGQGGSPLHF.